These 21 T cell receptor beta chains originate from one sample sequenced in a study of blood T cell repertoires in COVID-19. The repertoire was sequenced with immunoSEQ multiplex PCR; TCRdb's copy has only in-frame clones and lacks some. The data show 150,000 or so clones, about 88% seen once. Sequenced input: peripheral blood. The receptors stem from a man aged 18 to 29 with acute or convalescent COVID-19.

The rearrangement links TRBV5-1 to TRBJ2-4, with D possibly matching TRBD1 (5 bases). This CDR3 region has 13 residues. The germline V gene encodes CDR1 SGHRS and CDR2 YFSETQ. The ends were cut back, 1 base at V and 5 bases at J, with 7 bases in the middle. In DNA form, the CDR3 reads TGCGCCAGCAGCTTGCAGGGTCAAAACATTCAGTACTTC. It codes for CASSLQGQNIQYF.

The chain carries TRBV6-5 and TRBJ1-2, with 7 bases identical to TRBD1. Germline lookup yields CDR1 MNHEY and CDR2 SVGAGI. This CDR3 is built from 14 residues. V gave up 4 bases and J gave up 8 bases; unmatched junction bases: 10. The CDR3 nucleotides are TGTGCCAGCAGTTCCCCAGGGGGGCTATTAGGCTACACCTTC. It translates to CASSSPGGLLGYTF.

The chain joins TRBV30 to TRBJ2-3; D is possibly TRBD2 (7 bases). The CDR3 extends over 16 amino acids. Germline CDR1 GTSNPN, CDR2 SVGIG (reference sequence). The V end was cut by 1 base, the J end by 4 bases, with 18 bases between. The CDR3 DNA is TGTGCCTGGAGTGGTTTGGGGGGGGGCCCCGCAGATACGCAGTATTTT. Its translation is CAWSGLGGGPADTQYF. The full variable domain, completed using reference TRBV30 and TRBJ2-3, is SQTIHQWPATLVQPVGSPLSLECTVEGTSNPNLYWYRQAAGRGLQLLFYSVGIGQISSEVPQNLSASRPQDRQFILSSKKLLLSDSGFYLCAWSGLGGGPADTQYFGPGTRLTVL.

The chain is built from TRBV20-1 and TRBJ1-2, with D possibly being TRBD1 (5 bases). The CDR3 totals 11 residues. Germline V gives CDR1 DFQATT, CDR2 SNEGSKA (reference sequence). The CDR3 loop is CKGGGFYGYTF. CDR3 bases: TGCAAAGGCGGGGGATTCTATGGCTACACCTTC.

The chain uses TRBV30 and TRBJ1-1; perhaps TRBD1 as D (6 bases). Trimming stripped 3 bases from V and 7 bases from J, with 21 bases between. Germline V gives CDR1 GTSNPN, CDR2 SVGIG (reference sequence). The CDR3 contains 15 residues. CDR3 in amino acids: CAWSETYRAAIEAFF. In DNA form, the CDR3 reads TGTGCCTGGAGCGAAACGTACAGGGCAGCTATTGAAGCTTTCTTT.

The chain links TRBV2 to TRBJ1-4; D is perhaps TRBD1 (5 bases). This CDR3 comprises 15 residues. Germline V lookup: CDR1 SNHLY, CDR2 FYNNEI. V was trimmed by 2 bases and J by 2 bases, leaving 9 bases between them. This CDR3 reads CASSEQGGTNEKLFF. In nucleotides, the CDR3 is TGTGCCAGCAGTGAACAGGGTGGGACTAATGAAAAACTGTTTTTT.

The chain couples TRBV19 to TRBJ1-5; weak D call: TRBD1 (5 bases). CDR1 is LNHDA and CDR2 is SQIVND in the germline V gene (reference sequence). There are 14 residues in the CDR3. With 6 bases removed from V and 5 bases from J, the gap between germline ends came to 14 bases. The CDR3 DNA follows: TGTGCCAGTAGCCCTTTATCGGGGGATCAGCCCCAGCATTTT. Protein product: CASSPLSGDQPQHF.

The chain combines TRBV7-9 with TRBJ1-2; 9 positions agree with TRBD1. The CDR3 spans 15 residues. Per germline, CDR1 SEHNR and CDR2 FQNEAQ (reference sequence). V lost 2 bases, J lost 4 bases, and 5 bases stayed unmatched. CDR3 DNA sequence: TGTGCCAGCAGCTTACTAACAGGGGGCACCTATGGCTACACCTTC. It specifies CASSLLTGGTYGYTF.

The chain employs TRBV28 and TRBJ1-1; no firm D call. Per the germline V gene, CDR1 is MDHEN and CDR2 is SYDVKM. This CDR3 has 14 residues. Trimming took 5 bases from V and 4 from J, leaving 14 bases between them. The CDR3, as DNA: TGTGCCAGCAGTCCCCCCAACTCGGGCACTGAAGCTTTCTTT. It encodes CASSPPNSGTEAFF.

This chain connects TRBV4-1 to TRBJ1-1; 10 bases match TRBD1. The germline V gene encodes CDR1 MGHRA and CDR2 YSYEKL. The CDR3 spans 15 residues. J lost 3 bases, V lost 7 bases, and 8 bases had no gene match. The DNA of the CDR3 is TGCGCCAGCACCAAAAGACAGGGGGCTTACACTGAAGCTTTCTTT. Its translation: CASTKRQGAYTEAFF.

This chain joins TRBV19 and TRBJ1-1; possibly TRBD1 for D (5 bases). Per germline, CDR1 LNHDA and CDR2 SQIVND (reference sequence). The CDR3 runs to 17 residues. The V end was cut by 5 bases, the J end by 0 bases, with 19 bases between. The CDR3 sequence is CASSSGRGGLLNTEAFF. CDR3 in DNA: TGTGCCAGTAGTTCAGGCCGGGGGGGACTCCTGAACACTGAAGCTTTCTTT.

The chain recombines TRBV5-8 with TRBJ2-7, with unresolved D. This CDR3 is 14 amino acids long. Germline V gene data show CDR1 as SGHTS and CDR2 as YDEGEE. V was cut by 0 bases and J by 6 bases, with 13 bases left in between. The CDR3 DNA reads TGTGCCAGCAGCTTGGACGTCCGGGTTGGCGAGCAGTACTTC. It encodes CASSLDVRVGEQYF. The variable domain in full, with the rest retrieved from reference TRBV5-8 and TRBJ2-7, is EAGVTQSPTHLIKTRGQQATLRCSPISGHTSVYWYQQALGLGLQFLLWYDEGEERNRGNFPPRFSGRQFPNYSSELNVNALELEDSALYLCASSLDVRVGEQYFGPGTRLTVT.

This clone was detected once. J is TRBJ2-3 and V is TRBV28, with TRBD1 as a possible D gene (6 bases). V gave up 6 bases and J gave up 2 bases, with 15 bases separating them. The CDR3 is 15 amino acids. The germline CDR1 and CDR2 sequences are MDHEN and SYDVKM. CDR3 DNA sequence: TGTGCCAGCAGCATTCAGGGGCCCGTCACAGATACGCAGTATTTT. It translates to CASSIQGPVTDTQYF.

The chain is built from TRBV19 and TRBJ2-1; perhaps TRBD1 as D (6 bases). This CDR3 has 13 amino acids. V lost 3 bases and J lost 7, with 10 bases in between. Germline V gene data show CDR1 as LNHDA and CDR2 as SQIVND (reference sequence). Written as DNA, the CDR3 is TGTGCCAGTAGTATTGGCAGGGGAAATGAGCAGTTCTTC. It encodes CASSIGRGNEQFF.

The chain has TRBV27 and TRBJ1-5; D not certain. Trimming pared 6 bases from V and 2 bases from J, leaving 11 bases between. This CDR3 spans 14 amino acids. Germline V gives CDR1 MNHEY, CDR2 SMNVEV (reference sequence). The CDR3 DNA sequence: TGTGCCAGCAGCCTTAGGCAGGGCAATCAGCCCCAGCATTTT. Translated: CASSLRQGNQPQHF.

The V and J genes are TRBV5-1 and TRBJ2-1; D unresolved. The CDR3 runs 14 residues. The V end was cut by 0 bases, the J end by 3 bases, with 7 bases between. Germline loops: CDR1 SGHRS, CDR2 YFSETQ. The CDR3 DNA sequence: TGCGCCAGCAGCTTGGGGCAGTTCTACAATGAGCAGTTCTTC. This encodes CASSLGQFYNEQFF.

This chain's CDR3 is CASSIWGGTPFSNNEQFF. DNA of the CDR3: TGTGCCAGTAGTATCTGGGGGGGGACCCCTTTTTCGAACAATGAGCAGTTCTTC. The chain links TRBV19 to TRBJ2-1; the match to TRBD2 covers 7 bases. J was trimmed by 5 bases and V by 3 bases; bases with no gene match: 16. The CDR3 covers 18 residues. Germline CDR1 LNHDA, CDR2 SQIVND (reference sequence).

The chain employs TRBV23-1 and TRBJ1-5; maybe TRBD1 (5 bases). TRBV23-1 is recorded as an ORF, its role being uncertain. The ends were cut back, 7 bases at V and 6 bases at J, with 10 bases in the middle. The length of the CDR3 is 12 residues. The CDR3 nucleotides are TGCGCCAGCATCCGGGGGTGTCAGCCCCAGCATTTT. This sequence encodes CASIRGCQPQHF.

The gene calls are TRBV2 and TRBJ2-5, with 11 bases aligning to TRBD2. The length of the CDR3 is 16 residues. Per the germline V gene, CDR1 is SNHLY and CDR2 is FYNNEI. J gave up 8 bases and V 2 bases, and 10 bases lay outside the gene matches. Here the CDR3 DNA reads TGTGCCAGCAGTGAATGGGCTAGCGGGGGGTTAGGAACCCAGTACTTC. Translated: CASSEWASGGLGTQYF.

The chain links TRBV18 to TRBJ2-5, with 11 bases matching TRBD2. From germline, CDR1 is KGHSH and CDR2 LQKENI. V was pared by 3 bases and J by 4 bases, with 4 bases of the junction left unmatched. The CDR3 runs 15 residues. As DNA, the CDR3 is TGTGCCAGCTCACCCCTAGCGGGGGGCATAGAGACCCAGTACTTC. Translation gives CASSPLAGGIETQYF.

This clone was counted between two and nine times. The V call is TRBV19, the J call TRBJ1-5; the match to TRBD1 covers 7 bases. The CDR3 runs 17 residues. Trimming cost V 1 base and J 7 bases; bases outside gene matches: 13. Germline V gene lookup returns CDR1 LNHDA and CDR2 SQIVND (reference sequence). CDR3 sequence: CASSIGDGQVFIQPQHF. CDR3 sequence (DNA): TGTGCCAGTAGTATAGGGGACGGACAGGTCTTCATCCAGCCCCAGCATTTT.